Shown below are 9 T cell receptor beta chains from a single sample sequenced in a study of beta chain features in type 1 diabetes. Expressed TCRB transcripts were sequenced because the isolated RNA had all been reverse transcribed beforehand. Sequenced by immunoSEQ multiplex PCR; TCRdb stores in-frame clones only, minus some. The sample has over 120,000 clones; about an eighth are singletons. Which antigens these TCRs recognize remains unknown. General study findings and limits: Shorter TCRB CDR3s, moderately but significantly so, marked every one of the four CD4+ subsets in Type 1 diabetes patients.

Input material: central memory CD4+ T cells from blood. The receptor set was obtained from a man aged 18 to 30 with type 1 diabetes.

This clone appeared a few times. The gene calls are TRBV18 and TRBJ2-3; 10 positions match TRBD2. The junction had 0 bases not matched to a gene; V was cut back by 5 bases and J by 1 base. CDR3 size: 14 residues. Germline V gene lookup returns CDR1 KGHSH and CDR2 LQKENI. This CDR3 reads CASSGLAGTDTQYF. The CDR3 DNA reads TGTGCCAGCTCAGGACTAGCGGGCACAGATACGCAGTATTTT.

This clone has at least ten counts. The J gene is TRBJ1-1, the V gene TRBV14, with unresolved D. V lost 4 bases, J lost 0 bases, and 6 bases lay in between. CDR3 length equals 13 residues. Germline values: CDR1 SGHDN, CDR2 FVKESK. The DNA of the CDR3 is TGTGCCAGCAGCCTCCAGATGAACACTGAAGCTTTCTTT. Translated: CASSLQMNTEAFF. Looking up the rest from reference TRBV14 and TRBJ1-1 gives the full variable domain: EAGVTQFPSHSVIEKGQTVTLRCDPISGHDNLYWYRRVMGKEIKFLLHFVKESKQDESGMPNNRFLAERTGGTYSTLKVQPAELEDSGVYFCASSLQMNTEAFFGQGTRLTVV.

This clone was seen only a few times. V is TRBV5-1 and J is TRBJ2-1, with D maybe TRBD2 (6 bases). The CDR3 extends over 15 amino acids. Trimming stripped 0 bases from V and 5 bases from J, with 12 bases between. Germline assignment: CDR1 SGHRS and CDR2 YFSETQ. The CDR3 loop reads CASSLGASVDNEQFF. In DNA form, the CDR3 reads TGCGCCAGCAGCTTGGGGGCTAGCGTGGACAATGAGCAGTTCTTC. The entire variable domain, with the rest obtained from reference TRBV5-1 and TRBJ2-1, is as follows: KAGVTQTPRYLIKTRGQQVTLSCSPISGHRSVSWYQQTPGQGLQFLFEYFSETQRNKGNFPGRFSGRQFSNSRSEMNVSTLELGDSALYLCASSLGASVDNEQFFGPGTRLTVL.

The sample holds many counts of this clone. J is TRBJ2-1 and V is TRBV9; possible D gene TRBD2, 6 bases. CDR1 is SGDLS, CDR2 YYNGEE, per germline. V shed 0 bases and J shed 2 bases, with 9 bases lying between them. CDR3 length: 15 residues. The CDR3 region has the DNA TGTGCCAGCAGCGTAGGGGAGGCTACCTACAATGAGCAGTTCTTC. Amino acid sequence: CASSVGEATYNEQFF.

This clone was counted a single time. The junction departs from germline at one end; a sequencing error may be responsible. Different DNA sequences within this sample yield the same CDR3. The chain joins TRBV4-1 to TRBJ2-3, with D maybe TRBD2 (5 bases). The CDR3 length is 14 residues. Germline CDR1 reads MGHRA; CDR2 reads YSYEKL. CDR3 sequence reads: CASSQAGGVNTQYF. Written as DNA, the CDR3 is TGCGCCAGCAGCCAAGCTGGAGGTGTGAATACACAGTATTTT.

CDR3: CAISGGQGSTEAFF. CDR3 nucleotides: TGTGCCATCAGTGGTGGGCAGGGGTCCACAGAGGCTTTCTTT. The chain is built from TRBV10-3 and TRBJ1-1, with a tentative D call TRBD1 (6 bases). V was cut by 4 bases and J by 11 bases, with 20 bases left in between. The CDR3 length is 14 residues. Germline loops: CDR1 ENHRY, CDR2 SYGVKD.

This clone was counted a few times. This rearrangement joins TRBV7-9 to TRBJ2-7; tentatively, D is TRBD1 or TRBD2 (6 bases each). The V end was cut by 0 bases, the J end by 6 bases, with 12 bases between. This CDR3 is 14 amino acids long. Per the germline V gene, CDR1 is SEHNR and CDR2 is FQNEAQ (reference sequence). CDR3 DNA: TGTGCCAGCAGCTTAGCGATATCGGGGGCCGAGCAGTACTTC. Translated: CASSLAISGAEQYF.

The chain has TRBV2 and TRBJ2-5; no definite D call. Trimming stripped 3 bases from V and 9 bases from J, with 8 bases between. The CDR3 is 11 residues long. CDR1 and CDR2 (germline): SNHLY, FYNNEI. CDR3 coding DNA: TGTGCCAGCAGTGAGTGGTCTCCCCAGTACTTC. It codes for CASSEWSPQYF.

The chain carries TRBV25-1 and TRBJ1-6; D uncertain. The CDR3 has 15 amino acids. The V end was cut by 1 base, the J end by 10 bases, with 14 bases between. Germline CDR1 is MGHDK and CDR2 is SYGVNS. Here the CDR3 reads CASSESNMTPSPLHF. DNA of the CDR3: TGTGCCAGCAGTGAATCCAATATGACACCGTCACCCCTCCACTTT.